This TCR beta chain was profiled in a study of shared clonotypes between healthy human individuals. Whole-study results and caveats: Relative to memory subsets, naive subsets generally showed larger estimated richness. Some naive CD4 clonotypes, 4.5% to 5.5%, turned up in common across a handful of donors. Relative to their counterparts shared across all four donors, non-shared clonotypes exhibited diminished generation probabilities.

TCRdb's table, derived via immunoSEQ multiplex PCR, lists solely in-frame clones and lacks some. The sample includes roughly 760,000 clones, around 74% of them seen just once. This clone came up a few times. Its target is unknown. Germline CDR1 SGHRS, CDR2 YFSETQ. V was cut by 4 bases and J by 5 bases, with 21 bases left in between. The CDR3 has 16 amino acids. This chain uses TRBV5-1 with TRBJ1-1; tentatively, D is TRBD1 (5 bases). This TCR was recovered from a woman aged 25 to 39 in good health. Sequencing input: memory CD4+ T cells sorted from blood. The subset was: CD45RA-negative fraction. CDR3 sequence (DNA): TGCGCCAGCAGCCCGGGGAGGGGCGGAAGGAGTACTGAAGCTTTCTTT. Its translation: CASSPGRGGRSTEAFF.